Here is one TCR beta chain with its context. The entry originates in a study of T-cell reconstitution after alpha-beta-depleted transplantation in children. The ends were cut back, 7 bases at V and 0 bases at J, with 17 bases in the middle. CDR3 length equals 16 residues. Germline CDR1 and CDR2: SGHRS and YFSETQ. Preparation of the TCRbeta library involved a method that used unique molecular identifiers. TCRdb reprocessed the PCR reads via MiXCR and lists one record per CDR3 protein. The sample includes 250,000 to 400,000 distinct CDR3 sequences, about a quarter seen only once; the top ten take 11%. The V call is TRBV5-1, the J call TRBJ2-1, with a tentative D call TRBD2 (6 bases). The source material was PBMCs, mostly from graft donor cells, sampled 180 days after TCRalphabeta/CD19-depleted stem cell transplant. This TCR was recovered from a male patient aged 10 to 17 who had a stem cell transplant for acute lymphoblastic leukemia, so the T cells may come from the graft donor. CDR3 residues: CASSRGYMSSYNEQFF. The CDR3 coding sequence is TGCGCCAGCTCGCGGGGCTACATGAGCTCCTACAATGAGCAGTTCTTC.